This T cell receptor (beta chain) was found in a study of T cell responses to AZD1222 COVID-19 vaccine. As regards this clone: The antigen is not known.

Only in-frame clones appear in the TCRdb table, and some are missing; sequencing was by immunoSEQ multiplex PCR. This sample has 55,000 to 65,000 clones; roughly 85% occur once, and the top ten carry about 15%. The study, taken as a whole, reports: Sampled repertoires all dated from after the peak T cell response. Two AZD1222 doses significantly raised spike-specific TCR breadth and depth over controls. Targeting of unmutated variant regions was reportedly seen in nearly half of spike-specific TCRs. The donors showed a predominance of white British ancestry and of females, with possible underestimation of clonal diversity.

This CDR3 is built from 15 residues. V gave up 6 bases and J gave up 2 bases, with 17 bases separating them. CDR1 and CDR2 (germline): MNHEY, SVGAGI. The clonotype was recovered from an adult in good health. This chain links TRBV6-5 with TRBJ2-7; no reliable D call. The sequencing here drew on peripheral blood, taken on day 0 of AZD1222 vaccination. The CDR3 sequence is CASRYTPAVTYEQYF. Here the CDR3 DNA reads TGTGCCAGCAGATATACGCCGGCAGTTACCTACGAGCAGTACTTC.